One sample yielded the 13 T cell receptor beta chains listed below, sequenced in a study of T cell changes during pregnancy in multiple sclerosis. Some clones are missing from TCRdb's copy, which holds only in-frame ones; the method was immunoSEQ multiplex PCR. The data show about 13,000 clones, about nine tenths seen once. Sequenced here: CD8+ T cells from peripheral blood mononuclear cells, sampled in the first trimester of pregnancy. These receptors originate from a female donor with multiple sclerosis, enrolled in a pregnancy study.

With respect to this clone: One base separates it from a far larger clone, so it is likely a read error. This chain links TRBV10-2 with TRBJ2-1; 9 nucleotides match TRBD1. This CDR3 spans 16 amino acids. Germline-derived CDR1 and CDR2 are WSHSY and SAAADI. CDR3 sequence: CASRGPGTGWNNEQLF. CDR3 nucleotide sequence: TGCGCCAGCAGGGGCCCCGGGACAGGGTGGAACAATGAGCAGCTCTTC.

This clone was picked up one time. The gene calls are TRBV9 and TRBJ2-1; D might be TRBD2 (6 bases). V was cut by 0 bases and J by 5 bases, with 12 bases left in between. This CDR3 region has 15 residues. Germline V CDR1 and CDR2: SGDLS, YYNGEE. This chain's CDR3 is CASSVGPSGHNEQFF. The CDR3 DNA reads as TGTGCCAGCAGCGTAGGACCGAGCGGGCACAATGAGCAGTTCTTC. Complete variable domain (other parts from reference TRBV9 and TRBJ2-1): DSGVTQTPKHLITATGQRVTLRCSPRSGDLSVYWYQQSLDQGLQFLIQYYNGEERAKGNILERFSAQQFPDLHSELNLSSLELGDSALYFCASSVGPSGHNEQFFGPGTRLTVL.

The V call is TRBV30, the J call TRBJ2-7; D perhaps matches TRBD1 (6 bases). V lost 7 bases, J lost 3 bases, and 16 bases lay in between. The germline CDR1 and CDR2 sequences are GTSNPN and SVGIG (reference sequence). There are 13 residues in the CDR3. For the CDR3, the DNA is TGTGCCTTACAAACCAGGGACATCTACGAGCAGTACTTC. Its translation: CALQTRDIYEQYF.

This chain connects TRBV6-1 to TRBJ2-7; TRBD1 agrees at 10 bases. The length of the CDR3 is 15 residues. V lost 3 bases to trimming and J lost 1 base; unmatched junction nucleotides: 3. The V gene's germline CDR1 is MNHNS and CDR2 SASEGT. In DNA form, the CDR3 reads TGTGCCAGCAGTGAGACGGGACAGGGGTCCTACGAGCAGTACTTC. Protein: CASSETGQGSYEQYF.

This chain uses TRBV6-1 with TRBJ2-3; D is possibly TRBD2 (6 bases). Trimming cost V 3 bases and J 1 base, with 11 bases left between them. Per the germline V gene, CDR1 is MNHNS and CDR2 is SASEGT. The CDR3 contains 15 residues. CDR3 nucleotides: TGTGCCAGCAGTGAGCCCCCGGGGGGCACAGATACGCAGTATTTT. Its translation is CASSEPPGGTDTQYF.

The chain employs TRBV5-4 and TRBJ1-2, with D tentatively TRBD1 (6 bases). This CDR3 comprises 13 residues. Trimming shortened V by 4 bases and J by 3 bases, and 10 bases separated the two germline ends. From germline, CDR1 is SGHNT and CDR2 YYREEE (reference sequence). The CDR3 here is CASSEDSYYGYTF. In DNA form, the CDR3 reads TGTGCCAGCAGCGAGGACAGCTACTATGGCTACACCTTC.

V usage is TRBV5-6 and J usage is TRBJ1-2, with a tentative D call TRBD1 (5 bases). Germline V gene data show CDR1 as SGHDT and CDR2 as YYEEEE. Between the trimmed V and J ends, which lost 4 bases and 5 bases, there was a span of 12 bases. The CDR3 is 13 residues long. CDR3 coding DNA: TGTGCCAGCAGCCCGGGACTCTTATATGGCTACACCTTC. Its protein product is CASSPGLLYGYTF. Filled out from reference TRBV5-6 and TRBJ1-2, the complete variable domain reads DAGVTQSPTHLIKTRGQQVTLRCSPKSGHDTVSWYQQALGQGPQFIFQYYEEEERQRGNFPDRFSGHQFPNYSSELNVNALLLGDSALYLCASSPGLLYGYTFGSGTRLTVV.

The chain carries TRBV14 and TRBJ2-1, with TRBD2 as a possible D gene (5 bases). CDR1 is SGHDN, CDR2 FVKESK, per germline. Trimming pared 4 bases from V and 7 bases from J, leaving 26 bases between. CDR3 length: 18 amino acids. The CDR3 spells CASSRRGIRLALINEQFF. CDR3 coding DNA: TGTGCCAGCAGCCGACGGGGTATTCGCCTAGCTCTAATAAATGAGCAGTTCTTC.

The gene calls are TRBV27 and TRBJ2-3, with 9 bases identical to TRBD2. CDR3 length equals 12 residues. The germline CDR1 and CDR2 sequences are MNHEY and SMNVEV (reference sequence). V lost 4 bases to trimming and J lost 10 bases; unmatched junction nucleotides: 3. In DNA, the CDR3 is TGTGCCAGCAGTTGGGGGACTAGCCCGCAGTATTTT. Its protein product is CASSWGTSPQYF.

This rearrangement joins TRBV9 to TRBJ2-3; 11 nucleotides line up with TRBD2. The CDR3 is 17 residues long. V lost 4 bases, J lost 4 bases, and 11 bases stayed unmatched. Germline CDR1 SGDLS, CDR2 YYNGEE. CDR3 coding DNA: TGTGCCAGCAGCTCCTCGGCTAGCGGGGGGCTCCCAGATACGCAGTATTTT. Protein product: CASSSSASGGLPDTQYF.

This clone appeared once. The chain has TRBV4-3 and TRBJ2-5; perhaps TRBD2 as D (6 bases). The CDR3 extends over 15 amino acids. V was trimmed by 1 base and J by 1 base, leaving 10 bases between them. Germline V lookup: CDR1 LGHNA, CDR2 YSLEER. CDR3 in DNA: TGCGCCAGCAGCCAAGGACCTAGCGCCCAAGAGACCCAGTACTTC. Its translation: CASSQGPSAQETQYF.

The rearrangement uses TRBV9 and TRBJ2-1; D ambiguous. The CDR3 extends over 12 amino acids. Germline values: CDR1 SGDLS, CDR2 YYNGEE. V shed 0 bases and J shed 8 bases, with 6 bases lying between them. CDR3 coding DNA: TGTGCCAGCAGCGTAGTGCGGCATGAGCAGTTCTTC. This codes for CASSVVRHEQFF.

V usage is TRBV5-1 and J usage is TRBJ2-5; possibly TRBD2 for D (6 bases). Germline loops: CDR1 SGHRS, CDR2 YFSETQ. CDR3 length equals 16 residues. With 3 bases removed from V and 5 bases from J, the gap between germline ends came to 20 bases. DNA of the CDR3: TGCGCCAGCAGCTGGGAGGCCGGGACCCCCCGGGAGACCCAGTACTTC. Translating gives CASSWEAGTPRETQYF.